These 9 T cell receptor beta chains were sequenced from one sample in a study of T cells in Graves' hyperthyroidism and ophthalmopathy (dated by TCRdb to the late 2010s). The library was obtained by multiplex PCR. TCRdb records Illumina HiSeq 2000 as the sequencer. TCR beta CDR3 regions were amplified from RNA transcripts. For the first round of RT-PCR on the TCR CDR3, the HTBI primer set was used together with the Qiagen OneStep RT-PCR kit. The public reads were reanalyzed by TCRdb: fastp trimming at Q25, MiXCR alignment, in-frame beta chains only. Merged by CDR3 protein, the rows form single entries marked with the most common genes and DNA. The sample table records roughly 400,000 distinct CDR3 sequences; around an eighth of these occur just once. The ten largest clones represent over 25% of the sample. The sample consisted of blood. The receptors were sampled from a man aged 50 to 59 with Graves' ophthalmopathy.

J is TRBJ1-2 and V is TRBV28; possible D gene TRBD1, 6 bases. Germline assignment: CDR1 MDHEN and CDR2 SYDVKM. This CDR3 has 16 residues. V was shortened by 5 bases and J by 4 bases, with 20 bases between the two germline ends. CDR3 region: CASSTLRSRTAYGYTF. The CDR3 nucleotides read TGTGCCAGCAGTACACTGCGTTCCCGGACAGCCTATGGCTACACCTTC.

Many counts were recorded for this clonotype. The CDR3 DNA sequence: TGTGCCAGCTCACCAACAGGGGGCACAGATACGCAGTATTTT. As protein: CASSPTGGTDTQYF. V and J are TRBV18 and TRBJ2-3, with TRBD1 identical over 7 bases. CDR1 and CDR2 (germline): KGHSH, LQKENI. The V segment lost 2 bases and the J segment 1 base; nucleotides outside the gene matches: 0. This CDR3 is built from 14 residues. The complete variable domain, with remaining parts taken from reference TRBV18 and TRBJ2-3, reads NAGVMQNPRHLVRRRGQEARLRCSPMKGHSHVYWYRQLPEEGLKFMVYLQKENIIDESGMPKERFSAEFPKEGPSILRIQQVVRGDSAAYFCASSPTGGTDTQYFGPGTRLTVL.

This clonotype came up many times. V is TRBV7-9 and J is TRBJ2-7; a possible D gene is TRBD1 (5 bases). V was shortened by 1 base and J by 4 bases, with 11 bases between the two germline ends. The germline V gene encodes CDR1 SEHNR and CDR2 FQNEAQ (reference sequence). The CDR3 runs 14 residues. The DNA of the CDR3 is TGTGCCAGCAGCTTAGTTGGGGCAGAGTACGAGCAGTACTTC. This translates into CASSLVGAEYEQYF.

This clonotype was detected ten times or more. The chain employs TRBV6-1 and TRBJ1-1, with TRBD1 matching 7 bases. Germline values: CDR1 MNHNS, CDR2 SASEGT. V dropped 11 bases and J dropped 1; count of bases not matched to a gene: 10. The CDR3 spans 14 residues. The CDR3 bases are TGTGCCGGCCGACCGGGACAGTCGAACACTGAAGCTTTCTTT. This encodes CAGRPGQSNTEAFF.

The table lists this clonotype with a few counts. The V call is TRBV7-6, the J call TRBJ2-7; TRBD2 matches 7 bases. Trimming removed 3 bases from V and 1 base from J; junction bases left unmatched: 6. CDR1 is SGHVS, CDR2 FNYEAQ, per germline. The CDR3 has 15 residues. The CDR3 DNA reads TGTGCCAGCAGCTTCGGGGGGAGTGGGTCCTACGAGCAGTACTTC. Encoded protein: CASSFGGSGSYEQYF.

This clonotype has ten or more counts. V is TRBV24-1 and J is TRBJ2-1; maybe TRBD1 (6 bases). V was cut by 5 bases and J by 0 bases, with 16 bases left in between. Germline assignment: CDR1 KGHDR and CDR2 SFDVKD. The CDR3 extends over 17 amino acids. The chain's CDR3 is CATSGKTGSGSYNEQFF. The CDR3 DNA is TGTGCCACCAGTGGGAAAACAGGGTCGGGCTCCTACAATGAGCAGTTCTTC.

Turning to this clonotype: One base away lies a much larger clone, so this may be a sequencing read error. The rearrangement joins TRBV9 to TRBJ1-2; D remains ambiguous. V gave up 0 bases and J gave up 4 bases, with 10 bases separating them. The CDR3 contains 14 residues. Germline lookup yields CDR1 SGDLS and CDR2 YYNGEE. CDR3 sequence: CASSVEGIGYGYTF. Written as DNA, the CDR3 is TGTGCCAGCAGCGTAGAAGGGATAGGCTATGGCTACACCTTC.

A word on this clonotype: A much bigger clone sits one base away, suggesting this may be a read error. The rearrangement joins TRBV6-1 to TRBJ2-5; D not certain. CDR1 and CDR2 (germline): MNHNS, SASEGT. The CDR3 spans 13 residues. Trimming cost V 2 bases and J 13 bases, with 17 bases left between them. CDR3 in amino acids: CASSESLLAPRYF. The DNA of the CDR3 is TGTGCCAGCAGTGAATCCCTCCTGGCTCCCCGGTACTTC.

The table lists this clonotype with many counts. The chain employs TRBV29-1 and TRBJ2-5; TRBD2 matches at 10 bases. With V trimmed by 2 bases and J by 2 bases, 5 bases remained unmatched. The CDR3 consists of 15 residues. The germline gives CDR1 SQVTM, CDR2 ANQGSEA. The CDR3 sequence: CSVEPSGRVQETQYF. CDR3 nucleotides: TGCAGCGTTGAACCTAGCGGGAGAGTTCAAGAGACCCAGTACTTC. Full variable domain (remainder filled in from reference TRBV29-1 and TRBJ2-5): SAVISQKPSRDICQRGTSLTIQCQVDSQVTMMFWYRQQPGQSLTLIATANQGSEATYESGFVIDKFPISRPNLTFSTLTVSNMSPEDSSIYLCSVEPSGRVQETQYFGPGTRLLVL.